Reported below is one T cell receptor beta chain. This clone occurred a few times. Its antigen is currently not known. Base qualities are missing; no much larger clone stands one base away. All of the isolated RNA was reverse transcribed with the High Capacity cDNA Reverse Transcription Kit, so expressed TCRB transcripts were sequenced. Naive, central memory and regulatory T cell samples underwent deep immunoSEQ sequencing, averaging around 3.7 million total reads per sample. After sorted cells were lysed in RLT buffer, RNA was extracted with DNase-treated RNeasy Micro or Mini kits, with the choice depending on cell number. To prevent cross-contamination, every cell subset was processed on its own, while patient and healthy donor samples were processed together. Using the immunoSEQ multiplex PCR, TCRB sequences were amplified from cDNA into 87-bp fragments spanning the CDR3 region. Sequencing of the amplicons was performed on the Illumina HiSeq platform. The paper's data handling went like this. PCR bias was corrected computationally using synthetic template baselines, and reads within Hamming distance 2 were collapsed, with unmergeable singletons discarded. By aligning reads against IMGT, V, D and J genes, CDR3 length, and insertions or deletions at six rearrangement sites were assigned. Within each subset, clonotype counts were normalized to sorted cell number, after which true diversity and Gini coefficients were computed with the tcR R package. The overlap coefficient, calculated on TCRB nucleotide sequences, was used to quantify repertoire sharing. As a proxy for the pre-selection repertoire, out-of-frame TCRB sequences from naive cells were analyzed. What TCRdb holds here is the immuneACCESS table cut down to in-frame rearrangements. Part of the clones is not present; checked against another copy, under half of the missing clones reflect an unresolved V gene, and the others are unexplained. V and J calls and clone size are copied from that table; D and trimming were computed from the DNA. Recorded for this sample are about 660,000 clones; about 14% of them occurred a single time. The top ten clones comprise 0.035% to 0.04% of the sample.

This sample is part of a study of beta chain features in type 1 diabetes (dated by TCRdb to the late 2010s). For the wider study: Patients and healthy donors did not differ in mean age, gender distribution, total cell number or subset yield. A total of 100 million to 110 million sorted cells were examined across all samples, and a strong correlation was observed between cell number per subset and RNA yield. The study compared the TCRB repertoires of sorted circulating CD4+ T cell subsets in recently diagnosed type 1 diabetes patients with those in matched healthy donors. Whereas all 30 or so donors provided naive and central memory subsets, regulatory and stem cell-like memory subsets were isolated from just 8 patients and roughly 8 healthy donors. General study outcomes and caveats: Because small numbers of individuals were included in the HLA sub-analyses, any influence of HLA type on TCRB rearrangement was left unresolved. Because cDNA rather than genomic DNA was sequenced, highly expressing activated cells could have been over-represented, although no difference in activation and CD3 levels was found between groups. PCR might favor shorter templates, but patient and control samples were amplified and corrected together, so any skew would affect both groups equally. Fewer insertions and more nucleotide deletions at VDJ recombination sites were observed in patients with type 1 diabetes, implying thymic rearrangement abnormalities. Type 1 diabetes patients showed a moderate but significant shortening of TCRB CDR3 length in all four CD4+ subsets. The naive, central memory and regulatory TCRB repertoires appeared to resemble one another more closely among patients than among healthy donors.

A single peripheral blood draw of around 120 mL on average was collected from each donor into heparinised tubes. Naive, central memory, regulatory and stem cell-like memory CD4+ T cells were sorted on a BD FACSAria II using a panel including CD45RO, CCR7, CD25, CD127, CD95 and CD27. All sorted populations exceeded 95% purity. Right away, PBMCs were isolated by Lymphoprep density gradient centrifugation and were stained directly, with no culture step. Samples were stained and sorted in pairs, with one healthy donor and one patient per experiment, so that batch effects were minimized. The sequence came from a young man with type 1 diabetes. The sequenced sample consisted of naive CD4+ T cells from blood. Per the publication, the cell subset or site label means: true naive CD4+ T cells.

The DNA sequence is as follows: TGCAGTGCTAGTAGTGGCACTGAAGCTTTCTTT. Its product reads: CSASSGTEAFF. The rearrangement combines TRBV20-1 with TRBJ1-1; the D gene remains uncertain. The germline V gene (reference sequence) sets CDR1 to DFQATT and CDR2 to SNEGSKA. From cysteine to phenylalanine, the CDR3 is 11 amino acids long. Kept here is only the CDR3 DNA, which spans 33 bases and is read in frame from base 1. Trimming takes 3 bases from V and 4 bases from J, and the germline ends sit 6 bases apart.